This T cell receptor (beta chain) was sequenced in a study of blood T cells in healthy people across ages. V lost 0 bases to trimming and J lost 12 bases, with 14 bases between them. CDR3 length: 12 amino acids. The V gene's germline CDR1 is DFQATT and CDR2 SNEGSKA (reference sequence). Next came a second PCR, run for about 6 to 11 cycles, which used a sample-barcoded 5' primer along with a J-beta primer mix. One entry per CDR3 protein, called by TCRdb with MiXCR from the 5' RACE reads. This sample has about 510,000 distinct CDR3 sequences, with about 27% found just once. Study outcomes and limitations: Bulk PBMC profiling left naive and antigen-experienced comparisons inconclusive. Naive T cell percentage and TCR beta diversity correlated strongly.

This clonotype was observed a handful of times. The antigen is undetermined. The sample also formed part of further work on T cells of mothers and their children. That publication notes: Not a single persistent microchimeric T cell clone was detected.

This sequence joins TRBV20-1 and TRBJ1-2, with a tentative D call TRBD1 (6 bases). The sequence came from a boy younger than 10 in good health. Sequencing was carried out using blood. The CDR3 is CSARDEGGVHTF. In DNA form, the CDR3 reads TGCAGTGCTAGAGATGAGGGGGGCGTGCACACCTTC.